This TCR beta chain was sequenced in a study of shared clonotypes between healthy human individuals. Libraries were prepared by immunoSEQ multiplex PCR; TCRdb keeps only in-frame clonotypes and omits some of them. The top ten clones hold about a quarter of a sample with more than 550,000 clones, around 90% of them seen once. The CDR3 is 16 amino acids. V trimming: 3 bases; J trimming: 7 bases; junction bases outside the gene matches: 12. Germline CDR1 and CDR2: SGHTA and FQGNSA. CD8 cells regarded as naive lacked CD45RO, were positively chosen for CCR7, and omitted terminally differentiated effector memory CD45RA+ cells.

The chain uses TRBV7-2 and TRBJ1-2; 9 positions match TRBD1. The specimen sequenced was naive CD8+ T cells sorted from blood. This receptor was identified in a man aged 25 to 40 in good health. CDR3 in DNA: TGTGCCAGCAGCTTCGACAAACAGGGGGCGAAACCTGGCTACACCTTC. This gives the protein CASSFDKQGAKPGYTF.